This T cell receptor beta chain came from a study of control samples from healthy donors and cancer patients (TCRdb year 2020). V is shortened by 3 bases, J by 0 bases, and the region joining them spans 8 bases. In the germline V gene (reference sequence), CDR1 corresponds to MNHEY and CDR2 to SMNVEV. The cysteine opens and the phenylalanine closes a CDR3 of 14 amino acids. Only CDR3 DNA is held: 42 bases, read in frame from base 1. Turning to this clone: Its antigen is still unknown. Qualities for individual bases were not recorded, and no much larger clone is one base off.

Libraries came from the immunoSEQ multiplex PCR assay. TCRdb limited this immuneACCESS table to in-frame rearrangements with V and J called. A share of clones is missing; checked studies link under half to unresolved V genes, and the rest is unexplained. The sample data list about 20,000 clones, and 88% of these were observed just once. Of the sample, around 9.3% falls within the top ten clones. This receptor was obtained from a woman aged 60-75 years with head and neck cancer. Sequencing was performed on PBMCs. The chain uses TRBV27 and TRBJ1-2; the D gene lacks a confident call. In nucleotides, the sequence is TGTGCCAGCAGTTTCTTGGGAACTAACTATGGCTACACCTTC. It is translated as CASSFLGTNYGYTF.